Below, 5 T cell receptor beta chains from the same sample are listed, as sequenced in a study of T-cell reconstitution after alpha-beta-depleted transplantation in children. The TCRbeta library was prepared with unique molecular identifiers. From the PCR reads, TCRdb called clonotypes with MiXCR, one entry per CDR3 protein. The sample includes 530,000 or so distinct CDR3 sequences, over 20% seen only once; the top ten take about 35%. Sequencing was performed on PBMCs, taken before TCRalphabeta/CD19-depleted stem cell transplant. The receptors were gathered from a boy in the first two years of life with Wiskott-Aldrich syndrome, due to receive a stem cell transplant.

There are a few counts of this clonotype. The V and J genes are TRBV25-1 and TRBJ2-5; 8 bases are a match to TRBD1. The CDR3 is made up of 14 amino acids. V gave up 7 bases and J gave up 4 bases; unmatched junction bases: 8. Germline values: CDR1 MGHDK, CDR2 SYGVNS. CDR3 sequence reads: CASTNRGKRETQYF. CDR3 nucleotides: TGTGCCAGCACCAACAGGGGGAAAAGAGAGACCCAGTACTTC.

The chain joins TRBV29-1 to TRBJ2-5; D is unclear. V shed 4 bases and J shed 5 bases, with 8 bases lying between them. Germline V CDR1 and CDR2: SQVTM, ANQGSEA. The CDR3 length is 11 residues. CDR3 sequence (DNA): TGCAGCGTTGCCCCGGAGGAGACCCAGTACTTC. Translation gives CSVAPEETQYF.

This rearrangement joins TRBV5-1 to TRBJ2-1, with TRBD2 matching over 13 bases. J lost 7 bases, V lost 1 base, and 14 bases had no gene match. From germline, CDR1 is SGHRS and CDR2 YFSETQ. The CDR3 has 19 amino acids. In nucleotides, the CDR3 is TGCGCCAGCAGCTTGTCCGCCCCATTTACTAGCGGGAGGGAGAATGAGCAGTTCTTC. As protein: CASSLSAPFTSGRENEQFF.

The rearrangement links TRBV5-1 to TRBJ2-1, with D hard to call. Germline V gene sequence: CDR1 SGHRS, CDR2 YFSETQ. This CDR3 comprises 13 residues. V was cut by 1 base and J by 10 bases, with 12 bases left in between. The DNA for the CDR3 is TGCGCCAGCAGCTTGACCCAACCGACCGAGCAGTTCTTC. Translation gives CASSLTQPTEQFF.

This clonotype came up a few times. The V and J genes are TRBV7-9 and TRBJ2-3; D gene unclear. This CDR3 has 16 residues. Trimming cost V 0 bases and J 0 bases, with 10 bases left between them. Germline V CDR1 and CDR2: SEHNR, FQNEAQ (reference sequence). The CDR3 region is CASSLARSSSTDTQYF. The CDR3 region has the DNA TGTGCCAGCAGCTTAGCGCGCTCCTCTAGCACAGATACGCAGTATTTT.